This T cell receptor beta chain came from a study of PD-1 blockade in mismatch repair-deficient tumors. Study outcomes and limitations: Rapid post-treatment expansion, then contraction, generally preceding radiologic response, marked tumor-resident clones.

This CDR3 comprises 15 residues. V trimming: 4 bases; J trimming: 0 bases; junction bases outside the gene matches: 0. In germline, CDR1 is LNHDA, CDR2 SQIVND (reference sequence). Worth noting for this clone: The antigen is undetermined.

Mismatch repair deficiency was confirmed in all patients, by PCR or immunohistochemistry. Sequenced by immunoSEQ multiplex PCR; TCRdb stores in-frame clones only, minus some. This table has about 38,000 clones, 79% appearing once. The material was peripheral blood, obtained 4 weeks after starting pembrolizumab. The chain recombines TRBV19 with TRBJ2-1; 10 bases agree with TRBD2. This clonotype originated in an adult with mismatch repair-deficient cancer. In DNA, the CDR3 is TGTGCCAGTAGTACTAGCGGGGGCTCCTACAATGAGCAGTTCTTC. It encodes CASSTSGGSYNEQFF.